In this sample, the clone carrying this T cell receptor beta chain turned up once. The data belong to a study of blood T cell repertoires in COVID-19. TCRdb keeps only in-frame clones here, not all; method: immunoSEQ multiplex PCR. Of some 130,000 clones listed, around 88% are singletons. This TCR came from a man in his fifties with acute or convalescent COVID-19. Sample: peripheral blood.

The CDR3 nucleotides are TGTGCCAGCAGCTTAGAGGGGTTCTCTGGAAACACCATATATTTT. Its translation: CASSLEGFSGNTIYF. The chain combines TRBV7-9 with TRBJ1-3; maybe TRBD1 (5 bases). The CDR3 totals 15 residues. Germline CDR1 and CDR2: SEHNR and FQNEAQ (reference sequence). V was trimmed by 1 base and J by 0 bases, leaving 7 bases between them.